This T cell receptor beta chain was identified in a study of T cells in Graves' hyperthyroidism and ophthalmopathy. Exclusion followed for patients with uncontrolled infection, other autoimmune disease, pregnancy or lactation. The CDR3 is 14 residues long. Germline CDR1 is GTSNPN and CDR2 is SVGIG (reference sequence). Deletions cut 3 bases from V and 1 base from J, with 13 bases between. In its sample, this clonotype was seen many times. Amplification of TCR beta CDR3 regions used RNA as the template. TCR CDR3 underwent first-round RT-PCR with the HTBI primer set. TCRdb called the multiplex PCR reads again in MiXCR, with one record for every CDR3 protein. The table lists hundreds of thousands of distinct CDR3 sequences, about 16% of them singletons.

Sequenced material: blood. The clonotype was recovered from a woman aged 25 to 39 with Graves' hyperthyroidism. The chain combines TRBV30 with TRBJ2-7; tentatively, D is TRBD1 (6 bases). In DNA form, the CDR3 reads TGTGCCTGGAGCGGACAGTGGATTTCCTACGAGCAGTACTTC. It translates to CAWSGQWISYEQYF.